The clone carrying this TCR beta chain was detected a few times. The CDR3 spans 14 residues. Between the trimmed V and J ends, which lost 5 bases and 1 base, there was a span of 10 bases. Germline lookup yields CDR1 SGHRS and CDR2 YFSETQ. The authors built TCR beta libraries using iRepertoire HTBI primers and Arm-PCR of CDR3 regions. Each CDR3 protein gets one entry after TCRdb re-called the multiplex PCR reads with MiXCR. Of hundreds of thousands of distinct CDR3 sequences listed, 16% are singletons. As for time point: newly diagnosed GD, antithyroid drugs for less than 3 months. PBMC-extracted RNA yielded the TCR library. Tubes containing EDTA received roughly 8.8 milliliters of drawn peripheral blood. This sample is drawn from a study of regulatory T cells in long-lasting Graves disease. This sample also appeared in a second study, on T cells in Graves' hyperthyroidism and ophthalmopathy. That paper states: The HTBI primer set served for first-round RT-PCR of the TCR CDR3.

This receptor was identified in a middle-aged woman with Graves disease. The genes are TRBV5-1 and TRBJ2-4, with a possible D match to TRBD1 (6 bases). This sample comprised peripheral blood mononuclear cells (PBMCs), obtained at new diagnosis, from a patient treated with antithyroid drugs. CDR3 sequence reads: CASRTQGAKNIQYF. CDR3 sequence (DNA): TGCGCCAGCAGAACCCAGGGGGCCAAAAACATTCAGTACTTC. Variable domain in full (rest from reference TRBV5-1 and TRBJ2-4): KAGVTQTPRYLIKTRGQQVTLSCSPISGHRSVSWYQQTPGQGLQFLFEYFSETQRNKGNFPGRFSGRQFSNSRSEMNVSTLELGDSALYLCASRTQGAKNIQYFGAGTRLSVL.